This is a list of T cell receptor beta chains from one sample in a study of blood T cells in healthy people across ages. TCRdb used MiXCR to reprocess the 5' RACE reads, holding one entry per CDR3 protein. This table has approximately 580,000 distinct CDR3 sequences, 24% appearing once. Separately, the same data were catalogued under a study of T cells of mothers and their children.

Specimen: blood. Receptors originate from a boy younger than 18 in good health. CDR3s include the opening cysteine and the closing phenylalanine or tryptophan. Fields, in order: clone size, D gene, V gene, J gene, CDR3 protein, CDR3 DNA. The D gene is left open where the match is weak. Rows give clone size only sometimes, using once, few, many, or a class for an expanded clone.

size: few; D: -; V: TRBV6-1; J: TRBJ1-2; CDR3: CASSEAGFYGYTF; DNA: TGTGCCAGCAGTGAAGCGGGATTCTATGGCTACACCTTC
size: -; D: -; V: TRBV7-3; J: TRBJ2-7; CDR3: CASSLDGTALYEQYF; DNA: TGTGCCAGCAGCTTAGATGGGACCGCACTCTACGAGCAGTACTTC
size: many; D: TRBD1; V: TRBV20-1; J: TRBJ2-5; CDR3: CSAGDRGGETQYF; DNA: TGCAGTGCCGGAGACAGGGGTGGAGAGACCCAGTACTTC
size: -; D: TRBD2; V: TRBV29-1; J: TRBJ2-1; CDR3: CSVRLAAYNEQFF; DNA: TGCAGCGTGAGACTAGCGGCTTACAATGAGCAGTTCTTC
size: -; D: -; V: TRBV20-1; J: TRBJ1-1; CDR3: CSASTDAGLLMNTEAFF; DNA: TGCAGTGCTAGTACGGATGCAGGGCTGCTTATGAACACTGAAGCTTTCTTT
size: -; D: TRBD2; V: TRBV9; J: TRBJ2-7; CDR3: CASSVGSGGPYEQYF; DNA: TGTGCCAGCAGCGTAGGGTCGGGGGGTCCCTACGAGCAGTACTTC
size: many; D: TRBD1; V: TRBV20-1; J: TRBJ2-7; CDR3: CSAPGQGYYEQYF; DNA: TGCAGTGCTCCGGGACAGGGTTACTACGAGCAGTACTTC
size: few; D: TRBD2; V: TRBV27; J: TRBJ2-7; CDR3: CAIRPGTSGGYEQYF; DNA: TGTGCCATCAGGCCCGGGACTAGCGGGGGGTACGAGCAGTACTTC
size: once; D: TRBD2; V: TRBV14; J: TRBJ2-7; CDR3: CASSQSWDYTYEQYF; DNA: TGTGCCAGCAGCCAGAGCTGGGACTATACCTACGAGCAGTACTTC
size: -; D: -; V: TRBV4-1; J: TRBJ1-4; CDR3: CASSQSEVAGEKLFF; DNA: TGCGCCAGCAGCCAAAGTGAGGTCGCGGGAGAAAAACTGTTTTTT
size: -; D: -; V: TRBV6-2/TRBV6-3; J: TRBJ1-5; CDR3: CASSYPSRDNQPQHF; DNA: TGTGCCAGCAGTTACCCGAGCAGGGACAATCAGCCCCAGCATTTT
size: few; D: TRBD1; V: TRBV4-1; J: TRBJ2-7; CDR3: CASSARQGVVYEQYF; DNA: TGCGCCAGCAGCGCGCGACAGGGAGTGGTCTACGAGCAGTACTTC